Listed here are 17 T cell receptor beta chains from one sample, sequenced in a study of T cells expressing NK-cell markers. TCRdb reanalyzed the 5' RACE reads and collapses them to one entry per CDR3 protein, without DNA. The table gives under 200,000 distinct CDR3 sequences; the top ten clones make up roughly 20% of it. Sequences were obtained from blood T cells: a sorted CD56 or NKG2C T cell subset, CD4+ or CD8+ T cells, or bulk PBMC T cells (not recorded which). The source of these receptors is a woman between 18 and 75 years old in good health.

The rearrangement joins TRBV7-9 to TRBJ1-4. CDR1 SEHNR and CDR2 FQNEAQ come from the germline V gene (reference sequence). This CDR3 has 14 amino acids. The CDR3 spells CASSLEAGNEKLFF.

The chain employs TRBV5-1 and TRBJ2-5; the D gene TCRdb calls, TRBD2, cannot be checked with no DNA. In germline, CDR1 is SGHRS, CDR2 YFSETQ. The CDR3 spans 16 residues. The CDR3 region is CASSSSTSGVQETQYF.

The gene calls are TRBV27 and TRBJ1-4; TCRdb picks TRBD1, but there is no DNA to check that call. The CDR3 loop spans 15 amino acids. Germline CDR1 is MNHEY and CDR2 is SMNVEV (reference sequence). CDR3 in amino acids: CASRSFAGGGEKLFF.

This chain connects TRBV13 to TRBJ2-3. This CDR3 is 13 amino acids long. Germline V gene sequence: CDR1 PRHDT, CDR2 FYEKMQ (reference sequence). The CDR3 loop reads CASSLWNTDTQYF. Supplemented by reference TRBV13 and TRBJ2-3, the full variable domain reads AAGVIQSPRHLIKEKRETATLKCYPIPRHDTVYWYQQGPGQDPQFLISFYEKMQSDKGSIPDRFSAQQFSDYHSELNMSSLELGDSALYFCASSLWNTDTQYFGPGTRLTVL.

This chain uses TRBV5-6 with TRBJ2-5; TCRdb selects TRBD2, and the lack of DNA leaves this call unchecked. This CDR3 is built from 13 residues. CDR1 and CDR2 (germline): SGHDT, YYEEEE. CDR3 sequence: CASSLGEGKTQYF.

The V gene is TRBV6-6, the J gene TRBJ1-2; TCRdb proposes TRBD1, but this gene call is untestable without DNA. The V gene's germline CDR1 is MNHNY and CDR2 SVGAGI (reference sequence). The CDR3 runs to 13 residues. The CDR3 is CASSYLGGSGYTF.

This rearrangement joins TRBV20-1 to TRBJ1-5; TCRdb indicates TRBD1, and absent DNA this call remains unverified. This CDR3 has 14 residues. Germline CDR1 DFQATT, CDR2 SNEGSKA (reference sequence). The chain's CDR3 is CSARVRGVNQPQHF.

This chain links TRBV5-1 with TRBJ2-7; the TCRdb call, TRBD1, lacks DNA for checking. CDR3 size: 14 residues. Per the germline V gene, CDR1 is SGHRS and CDR2 is YFSETQ. The CDR3 reads CASSLGTYSYEQYF.

The chain employs TRBV20-1 and TRBJ2-1; the TRBD2 assignment by TCRdb is unverifiable without DNA. The CDR3 covers 15 residues. Germline values: CDR1 DFQATT, CDR2 SNEGSKA (reference sequence). The CDR3 reads CSARSSGTVYNEQFF.

The J gene is TRBJ2-6, the V gene TRBV18; there is no DNA to check the TCRdb D call of TRBD1. Germline loops: CDR1 KGHSH, CDR2 LQKENI. There are 17 residues in the CDR3. The CDR3: CASSPVTDFSGANVLTF.

This chain's CDR3 is CASSLNLGEQFF. This sequence joins TRBV7-9 and TRBJ2-1. Germline V gene sequence: CDR1 SEHNR, CDR2 FQNEAQ (reference sequence). The CDR3 runs to 12 residues.

The chain couples TRBV29-1 to TRBJ2-1; the TRBD2 assignment by TCRdb is unverifiable without DNA. The V gene's germline CDR1 is SQVTM and CDR2 ANQGSEA. CDR3 length: 14 amino acids. This CDR3 is CSAQAGPLYNEQFF.

The rearrangement links TRBV27 to TRBJ2-1; as DNA is missing, the TRBD2 call by TCRdb cannot be tested. The CDR3 contains 17 residues. Germline lookup yields CDR1 MNHEY and CDR2 SMNVEV (reference sequence). CDR3 amino acids: CASSLSVTTSGSNEQFF.

The chain recombines TRBV18 with TRBJ1-3. Germline V lookup: CDR1 KGHSH, CDR2 LQKENI. The CDR3 extends over 16 amino acids. This CDR3 reads CASSLSGGRAGNTIYF.

This chain uses TRBV7-3 with TRBJ2-7; TCRdb picks TRBD1, but there is no DNA to check that call. The CDR3 covers 15 residues. Per the germline V gene, CDR1 is SGHTA and CDR2 is FQGTGA. The CDR3 region is CASSLTGVNSYEQYF.

The J gene is TRBJ2-5, the V gene TRBV9; the D gene TCRdb calls, TRBD1, cannot be checked with no DNA. The CDR3 length is 16 residues. Per the germline V gene, CDR1 is SGDLS and CDR2 is YYNGEE. The CDR3 loop reads CASSVAVGGPYETQYF.

The rearrangement joins TRBV9 to TRBJ2-7; TCRdb reports TRBD2, a call that lacks DNA to check it against. The CDR3 totals 15 residues. Germline V gives CDR1 SGDLS, CDR2 YYNGEE. CDR3 sequence: CASSVGTSGNYEQYF.